A single sample gave rise to the 24 T cell receptor beta chains below, sequenced in a study of blood T cell repertoires in COVID-19. The table came from immunoSEQ multiplex PCR; TCRdb's copy has only in-frame clones and leaves some out. The sample shows about 68,000 clones, 65% to 90% of them seen only once. The sequenced sample was peripheral blood. These receptors came from a man aged 50 or older with acute or convalescent COVID-19.

This chain uses TRBV5-4 with TRBJ2-7, with 8 bases matching TRBD1. Trimming took 4 bases from V and 4 from J; bases not matched to a gene: 4. This CDR3 has 13 residues. Per germline, CDR1 SGHNT and CDR2 YYREEE (reference sequence). This CDR3 is CASSKGQGYEQYV. The CDR3 DNA follows: TGTGCCAGCAGCAAAGGACAGGGATACGAGCAGTACGTC.

The chain carries TRBV7-6 and TRBJ2-5; D is perhaps TRBD1 (5 bases). V was shortened by 8 bases and J by 4 bases, with 17 bases between the two germline ends. Germline V gene lookup returns CDR1 SGHVS and CDR2 FNYEAQ. The CDR3 contains 14 residues. CDR3 coding DNA: TGTGCCAGCTCTAGGTTGGCTAGGGGAGAGACCCAGTACTTC. Its protein is CASSRLARGETQYF. The full variable domain, rest sourced from reference TRBV7-6 and TRBJ2-5, is GAGVSQSPRYKVTKRGQDVALRCDPISGHVSLYWYRQALGQGPEFLTYFNYEAQQDKSGLPNDRFSAERPEGSISTLTIQRTEQRDSAMYRCASSRLARGETQYFGPGTRLLVL.

This clone was counted once. This rearrangement joins TRBV5-4 to TRBJ2-3; TRBD2 aligns across 12 bases. The CDR3 is made up of 18 amino acids. Germline V gene lookup returns CDR1 SGHNT and CDR2 YYREEE (reference sequence). For the CDR3, the DNA is TGTGCTTCAGCTCCCAAACCTAGCGGGGGGGGTCGCACAGATACGCAGTATTTT. Translating gives CASAPKPSGGGRTDTQYF.

The J gene is TRBJ2-5, the V gene TRBV2; D possibly corresponds to TRBD2 (5 bases). V lost 5 bases to trimming and J lost 7 bases, with 17 bases between them. Germline lookup yields CDR1 SNHLY and CDR2 FYNNEI. The length of the CDR3 is 14 residues. The CDR3 is CASSRTRETRTQYF. CDR3 nucleotides: TGTGCCAGCAGTCGGACGAGGGAAACGCGGACCCAGTACTTC.

CDR3 nucleotides: TGTGCCAGCAGTACCGGGGGAGACTCGTCCTACGAGCAGTACTTC. It is translated as CASSTGGDSSYEQYF. The V gene is TRBV6-5, the J gene TRBJ2-7; TRBD2 is a possible D gene (6 bases). The CDR3 runs to 15 residues. The V gene lost 5 bases and the J gene lost 1 base, with 15 bases spanning the gap. Germline V CDR1 and CDR2: MNHEY, SVGAGI.

This chain uses TRBV2 with TRBJ1-2; the D gene is possibly TRBD1 (6 bases). The CDR3 runs to 15 residues. Trimming took 6 bases from V and 0 from J, leaving 14 bases between them. Germline V gives CDR1 SNHLY, CDR2 FYNNEI. The CDR3 here is CASRNQGGANYGYTF. CDR3 nucleotide sequence: TGTGCCAGCAGGAATCAAGGGGGTGCTAACTATGGCTACACCTTC.

This clone was counted a single time. The gene calls are TRBV4-1 and TRBJ2-3; 10 positions match TRBD2. The CDR3 totals 19 residues. The V gene end was trimmed by 1 base and the J gene end by 1 base; junction bases not matched to a gene: 11. Germline V lookup: CDR1 MGHRA, CDR2 YSYEKL. In DNA, the CDR3 is TGCGCCAGCAGCCAAGTCGTGGCTAGCGGGGGTTTTGGCACAGATACGCAGTATTTT. It yields the protein CASSQVVASGGFGTDTQYF.

The rearrangement joins TRBV11-2 to TRBJ2-7; possibly TRBD1 for D (5 bases). The CDR3 covers 16 residues. Germline assignment: CDR1 SGHAT and CDR2 FQNNGV. With 2 bases removed from V and 1 base from J, the gap between germline ends came to 15 bases. The DNA of the CDR3 is TGTGCCAGCAGCTTACGAATCCAGGGTGTGTCCTACGAGCAGTACGTC. Residues: CASSLRIQGVSYEQYV.

The chain recombines TRBV2 with TRBJ1-2; D perhaps matches TRBD1 (5 bases). This CDR3 spans 15 amino acids. V lost 2 bases to trimming and J lost 7 bases, with 17 bases between them. CDR1 and CDR2 (germline): SNHLY, FYNNEI. CDR3 loop: CASSESSQGMSGYTF. DNA of the CDR3: TGTGCCAGCAGTGAATCATCTCAGGGTATGAGTGGCTACACCTTC.

V and J are TRBV30 and TRBJ1-1, with D unclear. CDR1 and CDR2 from the germline V gene are GTSNPN and SVGIG (reference sequence). Between the trimmed V and J ends, which lost 2 bases and 1 base, there was a span of 8 bases. The CDR3 has 13 residues. CDR3 DNA: TGTGCCTGGAGTACGGGGAAGAACACTGAAGCTTTCTTT. This translates into CAWSTGKNTEAFF. The full variable domain, in which reference TRBV30 and TRBJ1-1 provide the parts outside the CDR3, is SQTIHQWPATLVQPVGSPLSLECTVEGTSNPNLYWYRQAAGRGLQLLFYSVGIGQISSEVPQNLSASRPQDRQFILSSKKLLLSDSGFYLCAWSTGKNTEAFFGQGTRLTVV.

The chain combines TRBV6-2 or TRBV6-3 with TRBJ2-3; possibly TRBD2 for D (6 bases). Trimming took 1 base from V and 5 from J, leaving 13 bases between them. Germline assignment: CDR1 MNHEY and CDR2 SVGEGT. The CDR3 loop spans 15 amino acids. The CDR3 is CASSYLGRRLDTQYF. CDR3 nucleotides: TGTGCCAGCAGTTACTTAGGGAGGCGGCTAGATACGCAGTATTTT.

In its sample, this clone was seen once. The chain links TRBV21-1 to TRBJ2-7; the table's TRBD2 call for D was not verified on the DNA. TRBV21-1 constitutes a pseudogene. CDR3 length: 13 residues. The DNA for the CDR3 is TGTGCCAGCAGCAGTCTAGGCGACTACGAGCAGTACGTC. Protein: CASSSLGDYEQYV.

The V gene is TRBV4-2, the J gene TRBJ2-2; 9 positions agree with TRBD1. Germline lookup yields CDR1 LGHNA and CDR2 YNFKEQ. J was trimmed by 4 bases and V by 7 bases; bases with no gene match: 16. This CDR3 is built from 18 residues. The chain's CDR3 is CASTRGTGYTEGTGELFF. The CDR3, as DNA: TGTGCCAGCACTAGAGGGACAGGGTATACGGAGGGCACCGGGGAGCTGTTTTTT.

This chain connects TRBV18 to TRBJ2-7; the match to TRBD1 covers 10 bases. The length of the CDR3 is 17 residues. The J segment lost 7 bases and the V segment lost 4 bases, leaving 16 bases of the junction unmatched. Germline CDR1 KGHSH, CDR2 LQKENI. The CDR3 coding sequence is TGTGCCAGCTCACAGGTTTTTGGGACAGGGGCTTTTGGGGAGCAGTACTTC. Protein product: CASSQVFGTGAFGEQYF. Looking up the rest from reference TRBV18 and TRBJ2-7 gives the full variable domain: NAGVMQNPRHLVRRRGQEARLRCSPMKGHSHVYWYRQLPEEGLKFMVYLQKENIIDESGMPKERFSAEFPKEGPSILRIQQVVRGDSAAYFCASSQVFGTGAFGEQYFGPGTRLTVT.

The chain combines TRBV2 with TRBJ1-4; tentative D call: TRBD1 (5 bases). Germline assignment: CDR1 SNHLY and CDR2 FYNNEI. This CDR3 comprises 15 residues. Trimming took off 6 bases at V and 8 bases at J, with 19 bases between the two ends. The CDR3 sequence is CASSLGGTEGEKLFF. As DNA, the CDR3 is TGTGCCAGCAGCCTCGGCGGGACGGAAGGGGAAAAACTGTTTTTT. Full variable domain (remainder filled in from reference TRBV2 and TRBJ1-4): EPEVTQTPSHQVTQMGQEVILRCVPISNHLYFYWYRQILGQKVEFLVSFYNNEISEKSEIFDDQFSVERPDGSNFTLKIRSTKLEDSAMYFCASSLGGTEGEKLFFGSGTQLSVL.

The chain joins TRBV6-1 to TRBJ1-2, with D perhaps matching TRBD1 (6 bases). Per the germline V gene, CDR1 is MNHNS and CDR2 is SASEGT. The V gene lost 2 bases and the J gene lost 0 bases, with 13 bases spanning the gap. This CDR3 is 16 amino acids long. The CDR3 coding sequence is TGTGCCAGCAGTGAAATGTTGGGGGCAGCTAACTATGGCTACACCTTC. Its protein is CASSEMLGAANYGYTF.

The chain couples TRBV4-2 to TRBJ1-2; no clear D. Germline loops: CDR1 LGHNA, CDR2 YNFKEQ. The CDR3 extends over 14 amino acids. Trimming cost V 0 bases and J 8 bases, with 13 bases left between them. CDR3 DNA: TGTGCCAGCAGCCAAGATCCCCGTAGTTGGGGCTACACCTTC. It encodes CASSQDPRSWGYTF.

This clone was found once. V is TRBV24-1 and J is TRBJ1-1; 8 bases fit TRBD1. Germline CDR1 and CDR2: KGHDR and SFDVKD. This CDR3 comprises 16 residues. The ends lost 2 bases at V and 1 base at J; junction bases unmatched: 5. The CDR3 sequence is CATSDYAGTGNTEAFF. In nucleotides, the CDR3 is TGTGCCACCAGTGATTATGCCGGGACAGGGAACACTGAAGCTTTCTTT.

V and J are TRBV30 and TRBJ1-1; 7 bases agree with TRBD1. V shed 2 bases and J 8 bases; nucleotides not matched to a gene: 5. The germline V gene encodes CDR1 GTSNPN and CDR2 SVGIG (reference sequence). CDR3 length: 12 residues. CDR3 residues: CAWSTTTGEAFF. As DNA, the CDR3 is TGTGCCTGGAGTACGACGACAGGGGAAGCTTTCTTT.

The chain recombines TRBV13 with TRBJ1-6; no firm D call. This CDR3 region has 14 residues. Trimming cost V 5 bases and J 9 bases, with 14 bases left between them. Germline CDR1 is PRHDT and CDR2 is FYEKMQ (reference sequence). CDR3 bases: TGTGCCAGCAGCCAAAGGGAGGTTAGTTCACCCCTCCACTTT. Translating gives CASSQREVSSPLHF.

The genes are TRBV6-1 and TRBJ1-2; 7 positions agree with TRBD1. In germline, CDR1 is MNHNS, CDR2 SASEGT. This CDR3 contains 15 residues. V shed 0 bases, J shed 7 bases, and the junction held 8 bases outside the gene matches. Here the CDR3 reads CASSEASTGFGGYTF. CDR3 DNA sequence: TGTGCCAGCAGTGAAGCCTCGACAGGGTTCGGTGGCTACACCTTC.

This chain links TRBV18 with TRBJ2-3; tentative D call: TRBD1 (6 bases). Germline V gene data show CDR1 as KGHSH and CDR2 as LQKENI. Trimming took off 4 bases at V and 3 bases at J, with 14 bases between the two ends. The CDR3 has 15 amino acids. Here the CDR3 DNA reads TGTGCCAGCTCACAGGACAGCGAGGGGACAGATACGCAGTATTTT. This codes for CASSQDSEGTDTQYF.

The V gene is TRBV28, the J gene TRBJ2-7; TRBD1 matches 8 bases. This CDR3 has 16 residues. The germline gives CDR1 MDHEN, CDR2 SYDVKM. Trimming removed 5 bases from V and 3 bases from J; junction bases left unmatched: 12. CDR3 DNA: TGTGCCAGCAGTACCCAAACGACAGGGGAAGACTACGAGCAGTACTTC. Its protein product is CASSTQTTGEDYEQYF. The full variable domain, in which reference TRBV28 and TRBJ2-7 provide the parts outside the CDR3, is DVKVTQSSRYLVKRTGEKVFLECVQDMDHENMFWYRQDPGLGLRLIYFSYDVKMKEKGDIPEGYSVSREKKERFSLILESASTNQTSMYLCASSTQTTGEDYEQYFGPGTRLTVT.

The chain links TRBV9 to TRBJ1-2; the D is unclear. Germline V gives CDR1 SGDLS, CDR2 YYNGEE. Trimming left V 1 base short and J 12 bases short, with 13 bases between. The CDR3 is 12 amino acids. The CDR3 loop is CASSVLGGSNTF. CDR3 nucleotide sequence: TGTGCCAGCAGCGTATTAGGAGGGAGTAACACCTTC.